These T cell receptor beta chains were read from a single sample in a study of T-cell reconstitution after alpha-beta-depleted transplantation in children. MiXCR, run by TCRdb on the PCR reads, gives a single entry per CDR3 protein. The sample includes hundreds of thousands of distinct CDR3 sequences, 10% to 15% seen only once; the top ten take around 4.1%. The input for sequencing was PBMCs, taken from the stem cell graft. The receptors originated from a human donor who donated a stem cell graft to a child with Fanconi anemia. Both conserved end residues are trimmed from each CDR3. Fields, in order: V gene, CDR3 protein.

v_gene: TRBV7-2; CDR3aa: ASSLQGPGNTEAF
v_gene: TRBV28; CDR3aa: ASSDRGARNTIY
v_gene: TRBV7-9; CDR3aa: ASSLTSGGGEQF
v_gene: TRBV6-5; CDR3aa: ASSYSAGQPQH
v_gene: TRBV29-1; CDR3aa: SGGQGSGGELF
v_gene: TRBV4-2; CDR3aa: ASSQEGASDTQY
v_gene: TRBV7-2; CDR3aa: ASSLSSSAGQETQY
v_gene: TRBV27; CDR3aa: ASSLRQDSTDTQY
v_gene: TRBV4-3; CDR3aa: ASSQAEGAANYGYT
v_gene: TRBV14; CDR3aa: ASSQALTGPLSGQF
v_gene: TRBV20-1; CDR3aa: SARSGAAKSDTQY
v_gene: TRBV10-3; CDR3aa: AIREDGGSPLH
v_gene: TRBV9; CDR3aa: ASSGLTGESPLH
v_gene: TRBV20-1; CDR3aa: SAGRQGAAGYT
v_gene: TRBV27; CDR3aa: ASSPNWGNGELF
v_gene: TRBV12-3/TRBV12-4; CDR3aa: ASSVTNSRLF
v_gene: TRBV15; CDR3aa: ATSRGTNEKLF
v_gene: TRBV7-2; CDR3aa: ASSLVTDRGQTQY
v_gene: TRBV2; CDR3aa: ASSSNDRAGANVLT
v_gene: TRBV3-1; CDR3aa: ASSQKGGTGDYYEQY
v_gene: TRBV3-1; CDR3aa: ASSRTGGETEAF
v_gene: TRBV20-1; CDR3aa: SAPMAGGQIETQY
v_gene: TRBV5-1; CDR3aa: ASSFANEKLF
v_gene: TRBV10-3; CDR3aa: AISESGGGAEAF
v_gene: TRBV29-1; CDR3aa: SVGGTGGETQY
v_gene: TRBV12-3/TRBV12-4; CDR3aa: ASRDIGTGSGGYT
v_gene: TRBV27; CDR3aa: ASSLVRGSDGYI
v_gene: TRBV25-1; CDR3aa: ASSELGTGEGDEQF
v_gene: TRBV12-3/TRBV12-4; CDR3aa: ASSPGHRGQETQY
v_gene: TRBV2; CDR3aa: ASTRSRQGTEELF
v_gene: TRBV10-3; CDR3aa: AIKVDPSNEQF
v_gene: TRBV5-1; CDR3aa: ASSLGLVGELF
v_gene: TRBV5-1; CDR3aa: ASSLDSVGNEQF
v_gene: TRBV7-8; CDR3aa: ASSGGEGRLAF
v_gene: TRBV18; CDR3aa: ASSPGRVGSHFGNEQF
v_gene: TRBV5-1; CDR3aa: ASIKDTGELF
v_gene: TRBV3-1; CDR3aa: ASSLDGTSDTQY
v_gene: TRBV30; CDR3aa: AWSVKRSGAGEQF
v_gene: TRBV15; CDR3aa: ATSRDLAGTHYGYT
v_gene: TRBV20-1; CDR3aa: SAPDRRDEKLF
v_gene: TRBV7-2; CDR3aa: ASSLNLGEETQY
v_gene: TRBV25-1; CDR3aa: ASSDAQRGSETQY
v_gene: TRBV3-1; CDR3aa: ASSQGDPPLH
v_gene: TRBV29-1; CDR3aa: SVEDDRTAGYT
v_gene: TRBV7-2; CDR3aa: ASSLDRSSSYEQY
v_gene: TRBV7-6; CDR3aa: ASSPLPHGGANEQF
v_gene: TRBV28; CDR3aa: ASETLSTDTQY
v_gene: TRBV28; CDR3aa: ASSSPGSGANVLT
v_gene: TRBV4-3; CDR3aa: ASSQDRWEGRAF
v_gene: TRBV12-3/TRBV12-4; CDR3aa: ASSLTTGTGTDTQY
v_gene: TRBV25-1; CDR3aa: ASSELDRGDYGYT
v_gene: TRBV9; CDR3aa: ASSVALRQGDTT
v_gene: TRBV6-6; CDR3aa: ASSHLEAF